This T cell receptor (beta chain) was recovered during a study of blood T cell repertoires in COVID-19. The recovered donors of Cohort 3 showed two negative PCRs, clearance, or symptom resolution. Sequencing was performed with immunoSEQ multiplex PCR; in TCRdb, only in-frame clones are kept and a portion is missing. Of around 310,000 clones in the sample, about 90% are singletons; the top ten hold about 4.7%. The germline V and J ends were trimmed by 6 bases and 5 bases, with 13 bases remaining between them. The CDR3 covers 14 residues. The germline V gene has CDR1 MDHEN and CDR2 SYDVKM. The sequenced material came from PBMCs or T cells enriched from blood (not recorded which). The sequence was obtained from a young man who had recovered from COVID-19. The V and J genes are TRBV28 and TRBJ1-4; no clear D. CDR3 sequence reads: CASRPRVLNEKLFF. CDR3 bases: TGTGCCAGCAGGCCCCGGGTCCTCAATGAAAAACTGTTTTTT.